This T cell receptor (beta chain) comes out of a study of T cell responses to AZD1222 COVID-19 vaccine. Study-level information: Combined were second doses at about 4 or about 12 weeks.

V lost 6 bases to trimming and J lost 5 bases; unmatched junction nucleotides: 13. Germline CDR1 MGHDK, CDR2 SYGVNS. The CDR3 is made up of 17 amino acids. General study results and limits: Of the AZD1222 recipients, only five to seven were seropositive at baseline. Clonal diversity was possibly underestimated, and white British individuals and females predominated among donors.

Method: immunoSEQ multiplex PCR; TCRdb's copy keeps in-frame clones and lacks some. The sample has about 110,000 clones, 86% seen once. To note about this clone: Antigen unknown. The sample has other DNA sequences that encode this CDR3 too.

The chain joins TRBV25-1 to TRBJ1-2; 12 bases align to TRBD1. This TCR derives from an adult in good health. Source: peripheral blood, taken on day 0 of AZD1222 vaccination. The CDR3 DNA is TGTGCCAGCAGCGGATACCGGGACAGGGGGCGCCGGTATGGCTACACCTTC. Translated: CASSGYRDRGRRYGYTF.